One sample yielded the 7 T cell receptor beta chains listed below, sequenced in a study of cytomegalovirus exposure and HLA in healthy donors. Amplification used 60 Vbeta primers and 13 Jbeta primers. Clones were read by immunoSEQ multiplex PCR, and TCRdb kept only the in-frame ones, dropping some. The repertoire holds 100,000 to 150,000 clones, with 74% as singletons. The sample consisted of PBMCs. The receptors were gathered from a woman between 50 and 59 years old in good health and CMV-seropositive.

The J gene is TRBJ2-7, the V gene TRBV18, with 12 nucleotides matching TRBD2. This CDR3 comprises 15 residues. Losses at the gene ends were 3 bases for V and 5 bases for J; bases not matched to a gene: 5. Per the germline V gene, CDR1 is KGHSH and CDR2 is LQKENI. The CDR3 protein is CASSPGTSGFDEQYF. In DNA form, the CDR3 reads TGTGCCAGCTCACCTGGGACTAGCGGGTTCGACGAGCAGTACTTC.

The chain employs TRBV10-3 and TRBJ1-6; D gene ambiguous. CDR1 and CDR2 (germline): ENHRY, SYGVKD. V gave up 5 bases and J gave up 8 bases, with 13 bases separating them. The CDR3 length is 14 residues. CDR3 in amino acids: CAISQDGSDSPLHF. The CDR3 DNA follows: TGTGCCATCAGTCAGGACGGGAGTGATTCACCCCTCCACTTT.

The sample holds a few counts of this clone. The V call is TRBV5-4, the J call TRBJ1-2; 9 bases align to TRBD1. V was pared by 3 bases and J by 6 bases, with 12 bases of the junction left unmatched. The germline V gene encodes CDR1 SGHNT and CDR2 YYREEE (reference sequence). CDR3 size: 16 residues. The CDR3 nucleotides read TGTGCCAGCAGCTCCAGCTTAGAGAGACAGGGGGATGGCTACACCTTC. Protein: CASSSSLERQGDGYTF.

This sequence joins TRBV5-5 and TRBJ1-2; 10 positions match TRBD1. V trimming: 2 bases; J trimming: 0 bases; junction bases outside the gene matches: 1. CDR1 and CDR2 (germline): SGHKS, YYEKEE (reference sequence). The CDR3 contains 15 residues. CDR3 in amino acids: CASSLGQGANYGYTF. The CDR3 bases are TGTGCCAGCAGCTTAGGACAGGGGGCTAACTATGGCTACACCTTC. The whole variable domain, remainder taken from reference TRBV5-5 and TRBJ1-2, is DAGVTQSPTHLIKTRGQQVTLRCSPISGHKSVSWYQQVLGQGPQFIFQYYEKEERGRGNFPDRFSARQFPNYSSELNVNALLLGDSALYLCASSLGQGANYGYTFGSGTRLTVV.

The chain is built from TRBV10-2 and TRBJ1-5, with 7 bases fitting TRBD1. This CDR3 is built from 13 residues. Trimming took 8 bases from V and 2 from J; bases not matched to a gene: 3. The V gene's germline CDR1 is WSHSY and CDR2 SAAADI. This chain's CDR3 is CASGTGGNQPQHF. CDR3 DNA: TGCGCCAGCGGTACAGGGGGCAATCAGCCCCAGCATTTT.

The CDR3 region is CASSRLSGTAYEQYF. CDR3 in DNA: TGTGCCAGCTCACGACTTAGCGGGACCGCCTACGAGCAGTACTTC. The chain employs TRBV18 and TRBJ2-7, with 8 bases matching TRBD2. The CDR3 totals 15 residues. CDR1 and CDR2 from the germline V gene are KGHSH and LQKENI. V shed 4 bases and J 2 bases; nucleotides not matched to a gene: 7. Filled out from reference TRBV18 and TRBJ2-7, the complete variable domain reads NAGVMQNPRHLVRRRGQEARLRCSPMKGHSHVYWYRQLPEEGLKFMVYLQKENIIDESGMPKERFSAEFPKEGPSILRIQQVVRGDSAAYFCASSRLSGTAYEQYFGPGTRLTVT.

The table lists this clone with a few counts. The gene calls are TRBV6-5 and TRBJ2-2; 7 positions agree with TRBD1. The CDR3 runs to 15 residues. V lost 4 bases and J lost 4; bases outside the gene matches: 6. CDR1 is MNHEY, CDR2 SVGAGI, per germline. This chain's CDR3 is CASSFGQVFTGELFF. CDR3 sequence (DNA): TGTGCCAGCAGTTTTGGACAGGTCTTCACCGGGGAGCTGTTTTTT.